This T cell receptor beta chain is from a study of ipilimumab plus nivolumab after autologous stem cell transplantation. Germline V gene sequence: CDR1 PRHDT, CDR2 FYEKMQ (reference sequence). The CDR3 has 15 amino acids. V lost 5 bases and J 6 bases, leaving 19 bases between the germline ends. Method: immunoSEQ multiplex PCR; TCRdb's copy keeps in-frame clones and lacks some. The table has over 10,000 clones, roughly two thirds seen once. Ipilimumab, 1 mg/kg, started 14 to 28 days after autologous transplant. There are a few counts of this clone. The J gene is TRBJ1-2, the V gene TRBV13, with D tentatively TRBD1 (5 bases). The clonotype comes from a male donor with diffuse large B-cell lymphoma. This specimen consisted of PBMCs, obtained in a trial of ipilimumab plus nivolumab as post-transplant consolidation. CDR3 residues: CASSGDGPTRDGYTF. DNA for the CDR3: TGTGCCAGCAGCGGGGACGGACCCACCAGGGATGGCTACACCTTC.